The rows below give T cell receptor beta chains drawn from one sample of a study of blood T cell repertoires in COVID-19. Clones were read by immunoSEQ multiplex PCR, and TCRdb kept only the in-frame ones, dropping some. The data contain 200,000 or so clones, 85% to 90% of them singletons. Material: PBMCs or T cells enriched from blood (not recorded which). These receptors came from a young woman in a cohort exposed to, infected with or recovered from COVID-19 (not recorded which). CDR3s include the opening cysteine and the closing phenylalanine or tryptophan. Each record gives: D gene, clone size, V gene, J gene, CDR3 DNA, CDR3 protein. The D gene is left open where the match is weak. Clone size is given for some rows only: seen once, a few or many times, or a class if the clone is expanded.

.	.	TRBV2	TRBJ2-5	TGTGCCAGCACAGGGGAGACCCAGTACTTC	CASTGETQYF
TRBD1	.	TRBV5-1	TRBJ1-2	TGCGCCAGCAGCTTCGAGGGACAGGGCTATGGCTACACCTTC	CASSFEGQGYGYTF
TRBD2	few	TRBV4-1	TRBJ2-7	TGCGCCAGCAGCCAAGCCTGGGGGGGGTCCTACGAGCAGTACTTC	CASSQAWGGSYEQYF
.	.	TRBV6-5	TRBJ2-3	TGTGCCAGCAGTCAGGACATGACAAAAGATACGCAGTATTTT	CASSQDMTKDTQYF
TRBD1	once	TRBV7-8	TRBJ1-1	TGTGCCAGCAAGACAGGGGCCAACACTGAAGCTTTCTTT	CASKTGANTEAFF
TRBD1	.	TRBV19	TRBJ1-5	TGTGCCAGTAGTGGCCGGGACAGGGGGCATTTTCAGCCCCAGCATTTT	CASSGRDRGHFQPQHF
.	.	TRBV6-5	TRBJ2-2	TGTGCCAGCAGGTTAACGAACACCGGGGAGCTGTTTTTT	CASRLTNTGELFF
.	.	TRBV10-2	TRBJ1-6	TGCGCCAGCAGTGAGTCGGGGCCGACTAATTCACCCCTCCACTTT	CASSESGPTNSPLHF
.	.	TRBV9	TRBJ1-2	TGTGCCAGCAGCGTAGCTAGCCACTCTAACTATGGCTACACCTTC	CASSVASHSNYGYTF
.	.	TRBV19	TRBJ1-5	TGTGCCAGTAGTATAGCGGGGGGGATCAATCAGCCCCAGCATTTT	CASSIAGGINQPQHF
.	.	TRBV24-1	TRBJ2-2	TGTGCCACCAGTGATTTGGGGGCGGCAGGGGAGACCGGGGAGCTGTTTTTT	CATSDLGAAGETGELFF
.	.	TRBV5-1	TRBJ1-2	TGCGCCAGCAGCTTGATTATCCAGCGTGATGGCTACACCTTC	CASSLIIQRDGYTF
.	once	TRBV3-1/TRBV3-2	TRBJ1-5	TGTGCCAGCAGCCAAGGGTTGTTGGCAGGGGTTCAGCCCCAGCATTTT	CASSQGLLAGVQPQHF
.	.	TRBV6-2/TRBV6-3	TRBJ2-3	TGTGCCAGCAGTTTCCACATATATACGCAGTATTTT	CASSFHIYTQYF
TRBD1	.	TRBV19	TRBJ1-2	TGTGCCAGCACCACAGGGGCTGGGGACTATGGCTACACCTTC	CASTTGAGDYGYTF
TRBD1	.	TRBV2	TRBJ1-5	TGTGCCAGCAGTGAAATGGAGCAGGGGGCCGGCAATCAGCCCCAGCATTTT	CASSEMEQGAGNQPQHF
.	.	TRBV11-2	TRBJ2-2	TGTGCCAGCAGCTTGCACTTCGGGGAGCTGTTTTTT	CASSLHFGELFF
TRBD1	.	TRBV10-2	TRBJ1-5	TGCGCCAGCAGTGAGTTGCGACAGGGCGATCAGCCCCAGCATTTT	CASSELRQGDQPQHF
.	.	TRBV5-4	TRBJ1-2	TGTGCCAGCAGCTTGGAAGCAGGACCCCGCGGGGGCTATGGCTACACCTTC	CASSLEAGPRGGYGYTF
.	.	TRBV30	TRBJ2-1	TGTGCCTGGCACCGCGGGTTGCCCAATGAGCAGTTCTTC	CAWHRGLPNEQFF
TRBD1	.	TRBV9	TRBJ2-7	TGTGCCAGCAGCGTAGCAGGGACAGGTTCCACCCGGGAGCAGTACTTC	CASSVAGTGSTREQYF
TRBD1	.	TRBV7-9	TRBJ2-6	TGTGCCAGCAGCCCAGGGGGCGGTGGGGCCAACGTCCTGACTTTC	CASSPGGGGANVLTF
.	.	TRBV6-2/TRBV6-3	TRBJ2-7	TGTGCCAGCAGTAGGGGGTGGGGGCCCACCTACGAGCAGTACTTC	CASSRGWGPTYEQYF
TRBD1	few	TRBV5-1	TRBJ1-4	TGCGCCAGCAGCTGGGGCGGGACAGAAGATGAAAAACTGTTTTTT	CASSWGGTEDEKLFF
TRBD1	.	TRBV29-1	TRBJ1-5	TGCAGCGTTGAGGACAGGCCTAATCAGCCCCAGCATTTT	CSVEDRPNQPQHF
TRBD1	.	TRBV7-9	TRBJ1-6	TGTGCCAGCAGCTTAGTTAGGTCGGACAGGGGGTCACCCCTCCACTTT	CASSLVRSDRGSPLHF